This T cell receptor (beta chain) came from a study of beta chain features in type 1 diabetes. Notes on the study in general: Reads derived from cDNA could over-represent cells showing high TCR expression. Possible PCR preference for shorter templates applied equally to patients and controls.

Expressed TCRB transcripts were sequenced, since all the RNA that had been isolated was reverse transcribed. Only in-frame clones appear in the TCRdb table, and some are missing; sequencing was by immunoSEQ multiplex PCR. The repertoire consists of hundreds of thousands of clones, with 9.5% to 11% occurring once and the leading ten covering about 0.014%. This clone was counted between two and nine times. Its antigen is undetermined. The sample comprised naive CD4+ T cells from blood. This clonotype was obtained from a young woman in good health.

In DNA, the CDR3 is TGTGCCAGCAGCCTCTCTGCCGGGACTCTCGGCTCGGGTGAGCAGTTCTTC. This codes for CASSLSAGTLGSGEQFF. The genes are TRBV7-6 and TRBJ2-1, with D possibly matching TRBD2 (6 bases). The CDR3 has 17 amino acids. V dropped 5 bases and J dropped 9 bases, with 26 bases sitting between them. Germline values: CDR1 SGHVS, CDR2 FNYEAQ.